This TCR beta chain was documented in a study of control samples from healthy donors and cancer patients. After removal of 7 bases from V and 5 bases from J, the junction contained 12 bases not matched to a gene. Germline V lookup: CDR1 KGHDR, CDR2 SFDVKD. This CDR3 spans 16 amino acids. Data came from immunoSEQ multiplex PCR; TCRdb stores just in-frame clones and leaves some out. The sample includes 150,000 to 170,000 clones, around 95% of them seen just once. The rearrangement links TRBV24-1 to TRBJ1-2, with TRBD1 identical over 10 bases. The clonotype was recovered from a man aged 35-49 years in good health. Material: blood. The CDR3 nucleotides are TGTGCCACCAGCTCCGGGACAGGGGCCGATCGGTATGGCTACACCTTC. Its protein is CATSSGTGADRYGYTF.